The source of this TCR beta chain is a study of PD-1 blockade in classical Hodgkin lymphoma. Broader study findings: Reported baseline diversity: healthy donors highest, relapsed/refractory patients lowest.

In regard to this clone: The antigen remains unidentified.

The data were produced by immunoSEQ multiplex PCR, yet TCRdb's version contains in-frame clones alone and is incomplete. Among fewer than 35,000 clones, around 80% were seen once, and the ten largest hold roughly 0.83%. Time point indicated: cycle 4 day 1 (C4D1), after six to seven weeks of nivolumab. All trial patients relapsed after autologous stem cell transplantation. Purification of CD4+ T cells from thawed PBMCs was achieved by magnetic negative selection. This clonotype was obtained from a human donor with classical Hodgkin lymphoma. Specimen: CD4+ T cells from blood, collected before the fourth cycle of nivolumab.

The CDR3 coding sequence is TGTGCCAGCAGCCCCTTTTGGGGACGCTATGGCTACACCTTC. This gives the protein CASSPFWGRYGYTF. V is TRBV28 and J is TRBJ1-2; D possibly corresponds to TRBD1 (5 bases). Between the trimmed V and J ends, which lost 6 bases and 4 bases, there was a span of 15 bases. Germline CDR1 and CDR2: MDHEN and SYDVKM. The CDR3 sequence is 14 residues long.